This TCR beta chain was retrieved from a study of spatial heterogeneity in lung cancer. Via MiXCR, TCRdb re-called the 5' RACE reads, giving one row per CDR3 protein. The table includes fewer than 30,000 distinct CDR3 sequences, 5% to 6.5% detected once. This clonotype occurred many times. This sample's time point: blood at routine non-recurrence follow-up after resection. Unsorted tumor, nontumor lung tissue or cryopreserved PBMC supplied the whole RNA. From germline, CDR1 is MNHNY and CDR2 SVGAGI (reference sequence). The CDR3 length is 14 residues. Trimming took 6 bases from V and 2 from J, leaving 14 bases between them.

The TCR originated in a male donor with early-stage non-small cell lung cancer. Sequenced material: PBMCs, taken at follow-up. The V call is TRBV6-6, the J call TRBJ2-7; possibly TRBD1 for D (6 bases). The CDR3 spells CASRPRQVPYEQYV. In DNA form, the CDR3 reads TGTGCCAGCAGACCTCGACAGGTTCCCTACGAGCAGTACGTC.